This passage covers 8 T cell receptor beta chains from one sample sequenced in a study of cytomegalovirus exposure and HLA in healthy donors. The PCR made use of 60 Vbeta and 13 Jbeta primers. The protocol was immunoSEQ multiplex PCR, while the TCRdb copy is restricted to in-frame clones and leaves out a portion. The sample consists of 100,000 to 150,000 clones, roughly four fifths of them appearing once. The sample comprised PBMCs. These receptors were taken from a man in his fifties or sixties in good health and CMV-seronegative.

The chain recombines TRBV7-2 with TRBJ2-7; 7 nucleotides line up with TRBD1. This CDR3 comprises 14 residues. From germline, CDR1 is SGHTA and CDR2 FQGNSA. The junction had 9 bases not matched to a gene; V was cut back by 5 bases and J by 5 bases. CDR3 region: CASSHPDRANEQYF. The DNA of the CDR3 is TGTGCCAGCAGCCATCCCGACAGGGCCAACGAGCAGTACTTC.

V usage is TRBV19 and J usage is TRBJ2-1, with 13 bases identical to TRBD2. This CDR3 comprises 17 residues. Germline-derived CDR1 and CDR2 are LNHDA and SQIVND (reference sequence). The V gene end was trimmed by 4 bases and the J gene end by 5 bases; junction bases not matched to a gene: 8. For the CDR3, the DNA is TGTGCCAGTAGTACCCTGACTAGCGGGGGGTTCGACAATGAGCAGTTCTTC. Protein product: CASSTLTSGGFDNEQFF.

This chain joins TRBV7-8 and TRBJ1-2; TRBD1 matches 8 bases. This CDR3 is built from 13 residues. In germline, CDR1 is SGHVS, CDR2 FQNEAQ. With V trimmed by 5 bases and J by 7 bases, 6 bases remained unmatched. This CDR3 is CASSPGQGFGYTF. The CDR3 DNA reads TGTGCCAGCAGCCCCGGACAGGGCTTTGGCTACACCTTC.

This chain links TRBV5-8 with TRBJ1-5; 7 bases line up with TRBD1. The CDR3 is 14 amino acids. CDR1 and CDR2 from the germline V gene are SGHTS and YDEGEE. With 4 bases clipped from V and 6 bases from J, the junction kept 7 bases outside the gene matches. This CDR3 is CASSPRGGGQPQHF. Written as DNA, the CDR3 is TGTGCCAGCAGCCCGAGAGGGGGCGGTCAGCCCCAGCATTTT.

This chain links TRBV2 with TRBJ1-2; possible D gene TRBD1, 5 bases. This CDR3 comprises 14 residues. With 4 bases removed from V and 4 bases from J, the gap between germline ends came to 13 bases. Per the germline V gene, CDR1 is SNHLY and CDR2 is FYNNEI. CDR3 nucleotides: TGTGCCAGCAGTGGGGGGGGAGAGAGCTATGGCTACACCTTC. Protein product: CASSGGGESYGYTF.

J is TRBJ1-5 and V is TRBV7-6; 8 bases line up with TRBD1. Germline V gene sequence: CDR1 SGHVS, CDR2 FNYEAQ. The CDR3 covers 13 residues. Trimming at V came to 5 bases and at J to 7 bases, leaving 4 bases not matched to a gene. The CDR3 loop is CASSQDRVQPQHF. The CDR3 DNA sequence: TGTGCCAGCAGCCAGGACAGGGTACAGCCCCAGCATTTT.

The CDR3 nucleotides are TGCGCCAGCAGCTTGTCCCGGACAGGGGATGATGGCTACACCTTC. It encodes CASSLSRTGDDGYTF. This sequence joins TRBV5-1 and TRBJ1-2, with 9 bases aligning to TRBD1. Germline values: CDR1 SGHRS, CDR2 YFSETQ. The CDR3 is 15 amino acids. V lost 1 base and J lost 6; bases outside the gene matches: 7. Together with reference TRBV5-1 and TRBJ1-2, the CDR3 gives the full variable domain: KAGVTQTPRYLIKTRGQQVTLSCSPISGHRSVSWYQQTPGQGLQFLFEYFSETQRNKGNFPGRFSGRQFSNSRSEMNVSTLELGDSALYLCASSLSRTGDDGYTFGSGTRLTVV.

Worth noting for this clone: Other DNA sequences from this sample encode an identical CDR3 as well. The rearrangement uses TRBV5-1 and TRBJ2-5; TRBD2 matches 10 bases. This CDR3 contains 15 residues. Germline V gene data show CDR1 as SGHRS and CDR2 as YFSETQ. With V trimmed by 4 bases and J by 4 bases, 7 bases remained unmatched. CDR3 protein: CASSPGSSGGETQYF. CDR3 bases: TGCGCCAGCAGCCCGGGGTCTAGCGGGGGAGAGACCCAGTACTTC. The complete variable domain, with remaining parts taken from reference TRBV5-1 and TRBJ2-5, reads KAGVTQTPRYLIKTRGQQVTLSCSPISGHRSVSWYQQTPGQGLQFLFEYFSETQRNKGNFPGRFSGRQFSNSRSEMNVSTLELGDSALYLCASSPGSSGGETQYFGPGTRLLVL.